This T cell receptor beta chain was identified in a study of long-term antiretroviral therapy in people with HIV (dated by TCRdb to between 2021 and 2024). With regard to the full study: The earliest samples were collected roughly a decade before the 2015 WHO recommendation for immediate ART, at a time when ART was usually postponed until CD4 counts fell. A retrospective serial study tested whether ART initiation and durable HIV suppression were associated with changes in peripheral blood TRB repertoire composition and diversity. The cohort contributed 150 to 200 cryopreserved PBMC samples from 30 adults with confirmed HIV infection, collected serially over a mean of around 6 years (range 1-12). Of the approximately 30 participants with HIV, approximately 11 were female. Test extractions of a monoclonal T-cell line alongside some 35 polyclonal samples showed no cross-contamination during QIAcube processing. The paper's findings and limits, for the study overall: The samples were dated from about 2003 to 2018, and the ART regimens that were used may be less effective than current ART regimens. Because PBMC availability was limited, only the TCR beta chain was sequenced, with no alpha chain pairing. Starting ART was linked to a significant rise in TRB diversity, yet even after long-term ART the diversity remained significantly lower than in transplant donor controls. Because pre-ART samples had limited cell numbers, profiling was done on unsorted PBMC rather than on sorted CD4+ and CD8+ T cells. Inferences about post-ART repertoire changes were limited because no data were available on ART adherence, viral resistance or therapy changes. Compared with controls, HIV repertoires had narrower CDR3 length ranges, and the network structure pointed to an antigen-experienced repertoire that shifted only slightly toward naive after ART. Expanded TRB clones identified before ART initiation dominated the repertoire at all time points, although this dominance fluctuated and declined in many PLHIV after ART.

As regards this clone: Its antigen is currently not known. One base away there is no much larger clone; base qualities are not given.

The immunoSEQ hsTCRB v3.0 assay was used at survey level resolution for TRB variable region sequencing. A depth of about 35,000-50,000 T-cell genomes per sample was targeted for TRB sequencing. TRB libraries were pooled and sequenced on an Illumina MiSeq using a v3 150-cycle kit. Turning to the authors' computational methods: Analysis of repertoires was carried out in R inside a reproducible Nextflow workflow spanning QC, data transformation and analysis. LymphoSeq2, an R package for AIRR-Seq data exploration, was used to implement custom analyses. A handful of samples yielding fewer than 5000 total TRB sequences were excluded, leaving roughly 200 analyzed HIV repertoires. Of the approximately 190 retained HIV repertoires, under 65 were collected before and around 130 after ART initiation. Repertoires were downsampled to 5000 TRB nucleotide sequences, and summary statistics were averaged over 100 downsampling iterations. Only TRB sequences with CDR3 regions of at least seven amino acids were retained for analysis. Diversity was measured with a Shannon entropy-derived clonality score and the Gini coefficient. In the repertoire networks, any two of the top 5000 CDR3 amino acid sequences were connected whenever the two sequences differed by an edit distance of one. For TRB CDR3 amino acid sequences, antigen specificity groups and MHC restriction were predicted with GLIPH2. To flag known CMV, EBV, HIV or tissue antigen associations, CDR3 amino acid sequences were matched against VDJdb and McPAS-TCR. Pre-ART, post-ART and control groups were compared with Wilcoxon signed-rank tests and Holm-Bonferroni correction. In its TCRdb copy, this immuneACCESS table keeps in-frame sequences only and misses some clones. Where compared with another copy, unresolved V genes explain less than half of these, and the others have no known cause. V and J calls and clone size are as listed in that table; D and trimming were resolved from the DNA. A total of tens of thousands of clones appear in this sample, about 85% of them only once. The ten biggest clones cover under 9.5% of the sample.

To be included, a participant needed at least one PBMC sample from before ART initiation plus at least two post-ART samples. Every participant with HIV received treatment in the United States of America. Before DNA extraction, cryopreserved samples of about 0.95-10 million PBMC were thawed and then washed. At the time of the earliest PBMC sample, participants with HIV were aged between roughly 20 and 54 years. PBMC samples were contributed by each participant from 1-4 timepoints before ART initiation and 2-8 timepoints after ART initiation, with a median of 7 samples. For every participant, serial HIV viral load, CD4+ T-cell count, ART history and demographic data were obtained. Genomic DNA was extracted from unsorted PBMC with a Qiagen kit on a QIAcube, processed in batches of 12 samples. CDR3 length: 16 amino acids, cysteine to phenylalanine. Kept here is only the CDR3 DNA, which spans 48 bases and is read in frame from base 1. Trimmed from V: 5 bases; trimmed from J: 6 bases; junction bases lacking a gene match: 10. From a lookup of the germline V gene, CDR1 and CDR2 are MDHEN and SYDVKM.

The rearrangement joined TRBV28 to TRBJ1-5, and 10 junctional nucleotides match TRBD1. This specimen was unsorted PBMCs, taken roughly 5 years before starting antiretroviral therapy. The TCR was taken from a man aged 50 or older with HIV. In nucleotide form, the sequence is TGTGCCAGCAGTGCGCCTCCGGGACAGGGGTCTCAGCCCCAGCATTTT. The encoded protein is CASSAPPGQGSQPQHF.